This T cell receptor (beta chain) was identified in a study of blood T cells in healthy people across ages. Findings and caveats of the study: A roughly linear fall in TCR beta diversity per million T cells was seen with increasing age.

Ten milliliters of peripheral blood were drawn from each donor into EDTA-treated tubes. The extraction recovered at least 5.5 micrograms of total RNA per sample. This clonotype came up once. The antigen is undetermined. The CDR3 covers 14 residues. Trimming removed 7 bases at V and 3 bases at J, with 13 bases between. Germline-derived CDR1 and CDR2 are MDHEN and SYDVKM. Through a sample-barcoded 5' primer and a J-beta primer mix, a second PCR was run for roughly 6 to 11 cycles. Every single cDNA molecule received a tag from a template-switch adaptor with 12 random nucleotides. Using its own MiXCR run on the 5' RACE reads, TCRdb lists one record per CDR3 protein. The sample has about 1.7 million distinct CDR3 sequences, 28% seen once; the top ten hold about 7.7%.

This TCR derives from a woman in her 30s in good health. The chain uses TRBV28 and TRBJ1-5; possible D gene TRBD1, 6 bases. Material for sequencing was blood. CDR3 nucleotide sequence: TGTGCCAGCACGGCGGGGGGCAACAATCAGCCCCAGCATTTT. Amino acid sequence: CASTAGGNNQPQHF.